These T cell receptor beta chains were read from a single sample in a study of blood T cell repertoires in COVID-19. Sequencing used immunoSEQ multiplex PCR; TCRdb keeps in-frame clones, though not all of them. This sample yields fewer than 150,000 clones, of which around 84% are seen a single time; around 13% belongs to the top ten. Sequences were obtained from peripheral blood. The receptors here all came from a human donor in a cohort sampled during active COVID-19. Each CDR3 is given with its conserved first and last residue. The order of the fields is V gene, CDR3 protein.

TRBV3-1/TRBV3-2,CASRAAGPNEQFF
TRBV7-8,CASSLWGTGDEAFF
TRBV3-1/TRBV3-2,CASSQYRDRNNSPLHF
TRBV6-5,CASSYGGQQGYTF
TRBV21-1,CASSPGTSGVYEQYF
TRBV10-2,CASSPAGGAYEQYF
TRBV9,CASSPRPDRMGTDTQYF
TRBV19,CASSIGGTGRGLYEQYF
TRBV5-4,CASSLTSGKHNEQFF
TRBV3-1/TRBV3-2,CASSQAGLEAFF
TRBV7-9,CASSSAAPEIHYGYTF
TRBV18,CASPRGSGAFF
TRBV15,CATRGQGSHEQYF
TRBV21-1,CANSVRTVYSPLHF
TRBV7-6,CAGGGYTF
TRBV29-1,CSVERDRVNTEAFF
TRBV5-6,CASSFQGNYGYTF
TRBV5-1,CASSLGTRGNTEAFF
TRBV29-1,CSVEITGEYEQYF
TRBV6-1,CASSEPRDRDVTLHF